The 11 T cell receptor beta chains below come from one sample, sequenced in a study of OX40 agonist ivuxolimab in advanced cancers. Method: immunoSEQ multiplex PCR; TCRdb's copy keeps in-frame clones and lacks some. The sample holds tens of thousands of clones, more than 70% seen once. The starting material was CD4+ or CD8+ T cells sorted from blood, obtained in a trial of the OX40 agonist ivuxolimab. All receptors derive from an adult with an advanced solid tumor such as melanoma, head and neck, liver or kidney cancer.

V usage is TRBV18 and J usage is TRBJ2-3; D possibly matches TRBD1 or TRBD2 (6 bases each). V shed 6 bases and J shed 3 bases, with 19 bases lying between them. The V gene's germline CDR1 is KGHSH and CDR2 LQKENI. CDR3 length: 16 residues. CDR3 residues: CASSPVGTRGTDTQYF. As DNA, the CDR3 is TGTGCCAGCTCCCCGGTTGGGACACGGGGGACAGATACGCAGTATTTT.

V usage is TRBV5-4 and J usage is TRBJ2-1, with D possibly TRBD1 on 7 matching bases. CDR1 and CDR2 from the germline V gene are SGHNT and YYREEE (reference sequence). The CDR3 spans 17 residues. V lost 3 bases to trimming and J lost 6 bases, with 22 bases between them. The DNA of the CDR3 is TGTGCCAGCAGCTCAACGGGGGCAGGGGGTGTACGCAATGAGCAGTTCTTC. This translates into CASSSTGAGGVRNEQFF.

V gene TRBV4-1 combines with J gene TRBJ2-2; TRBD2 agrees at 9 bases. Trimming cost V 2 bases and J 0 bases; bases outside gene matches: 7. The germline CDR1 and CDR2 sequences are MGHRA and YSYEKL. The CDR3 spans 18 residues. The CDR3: CASSQFLGLAPNTGELFF. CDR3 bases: TGCGCCAGCAGCCAATTCCTAGGACTAGCGCCGAACACCGGGGAGCTGTTTTTT.

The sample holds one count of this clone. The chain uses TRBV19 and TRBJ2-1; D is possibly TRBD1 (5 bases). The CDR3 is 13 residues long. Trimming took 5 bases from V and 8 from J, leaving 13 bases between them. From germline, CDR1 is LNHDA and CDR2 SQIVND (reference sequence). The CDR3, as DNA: TGTGCCAGTAGTCTCCACAGGCTAGATGAGCAGTTCTTC. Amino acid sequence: CASSLHRLDEQFF. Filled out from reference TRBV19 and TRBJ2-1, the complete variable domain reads DGGITQSPKYLFRKEGQNVTLSCEQNLNHDAMYWYRQDPGQGLRLIYYSQIVNDFQKGDIAEGYSVSREKKESFPLTVTSAQKNPTAFYLCASSLHRLDEQFFGPGTRLTVL.

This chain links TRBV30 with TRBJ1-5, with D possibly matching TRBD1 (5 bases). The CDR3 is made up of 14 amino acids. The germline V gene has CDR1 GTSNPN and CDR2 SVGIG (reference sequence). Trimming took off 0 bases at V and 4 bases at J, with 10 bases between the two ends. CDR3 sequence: CAWSVGGGNQPQHF. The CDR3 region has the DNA TGTGCCTGGAGTGTAGGCGGGGGGAATCAGCCCCAGCATTTT.

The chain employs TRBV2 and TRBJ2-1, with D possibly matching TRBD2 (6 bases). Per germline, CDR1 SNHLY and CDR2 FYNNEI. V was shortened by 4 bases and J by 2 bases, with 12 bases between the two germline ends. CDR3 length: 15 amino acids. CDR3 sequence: CASSGDWGAYNEQFF. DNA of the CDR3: TGTGCCAGCAGTGGCGACTGGGGGGCCTACAATGAGCAGTTCTTC.

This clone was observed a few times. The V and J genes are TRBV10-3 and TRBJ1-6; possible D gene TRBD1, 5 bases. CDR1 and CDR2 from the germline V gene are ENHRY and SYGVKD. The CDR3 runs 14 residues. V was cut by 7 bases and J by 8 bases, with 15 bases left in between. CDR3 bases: TGTGCCATCACTGCCGGGACGTCGGATTCACCCCTCCACTTT. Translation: CAITAGTSDSPLHF.

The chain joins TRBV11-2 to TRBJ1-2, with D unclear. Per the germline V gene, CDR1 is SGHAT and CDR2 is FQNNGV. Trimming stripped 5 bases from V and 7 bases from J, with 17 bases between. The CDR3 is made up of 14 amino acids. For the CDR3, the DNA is TGTGCCAGCAGCCCGGGCGGTCGGAAGCCTGGCTACACCTTC. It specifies CASSPGGRKPGYTF. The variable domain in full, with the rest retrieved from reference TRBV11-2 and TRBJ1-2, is EAGVAQSPRYKIIEKRQSVAFWCNPISGHATLYWYQQILGQGPKLLIQFQNNGVVDDSQLPKDRFSAERLKGVDSTLKIQPAKLEDSAVYLCASSPGGRKPGYTFGSGTRLTVV.

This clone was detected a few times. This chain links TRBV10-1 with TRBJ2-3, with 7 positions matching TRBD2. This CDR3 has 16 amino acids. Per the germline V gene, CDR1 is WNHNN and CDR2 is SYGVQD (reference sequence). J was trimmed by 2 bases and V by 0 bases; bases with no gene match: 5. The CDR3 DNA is TGCGCCAGCAGTGAGTCATCTAGCGGATTCACAGATACGCAGTATTTT. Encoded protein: CASSESSSGFTDTQYF.

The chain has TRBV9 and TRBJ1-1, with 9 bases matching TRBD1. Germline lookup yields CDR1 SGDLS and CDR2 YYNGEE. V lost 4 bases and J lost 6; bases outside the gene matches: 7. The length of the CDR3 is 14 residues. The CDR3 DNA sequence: TGTGCCAGCAGCACCATGGACAGGGGCTCTGAAGCTTTCTTT. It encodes CASSTMDRGSEAFF.

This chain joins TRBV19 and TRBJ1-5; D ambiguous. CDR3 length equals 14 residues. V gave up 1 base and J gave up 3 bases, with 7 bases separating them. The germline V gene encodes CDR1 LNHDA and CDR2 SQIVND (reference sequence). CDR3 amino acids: CASSIVEYNQPQHF. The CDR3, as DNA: TGTGCCAGTAGTATAGTTGAGTACAATCAGCCCCAGCATTTT.